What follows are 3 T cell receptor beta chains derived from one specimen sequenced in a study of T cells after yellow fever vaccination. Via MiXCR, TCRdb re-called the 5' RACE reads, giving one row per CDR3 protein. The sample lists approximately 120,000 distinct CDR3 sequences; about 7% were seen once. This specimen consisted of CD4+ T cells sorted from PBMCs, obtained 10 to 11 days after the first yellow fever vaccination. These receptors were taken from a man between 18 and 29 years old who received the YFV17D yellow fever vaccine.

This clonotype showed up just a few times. CDR3 sequence: CASSPPHSASGGAWETQYF. DNA of the CDR3: TGCGCCAGCAGCCCCCCCCATTCCGCTAGCGGGGGGGCCTGGGAGACCCAGTACTTC. V is TRBV5-1 and J is TRBJ2-5; 12 positions match TRBD2. The ends lost 4 bases at V and 5 bases at J; junction bases unmatched: 18. Germline V gene data show CDR1 as SGHRS and CDR2 as YFSETQ. The CDR3 is 19 amino acids.

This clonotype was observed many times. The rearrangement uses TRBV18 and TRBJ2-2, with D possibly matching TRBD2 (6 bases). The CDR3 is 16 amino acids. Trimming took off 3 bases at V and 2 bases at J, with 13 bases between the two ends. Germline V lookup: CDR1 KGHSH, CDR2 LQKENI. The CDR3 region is CASSPPSEANTGELFF. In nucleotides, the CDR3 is TGTGCCAGCTCACCTCCTAGCGAGGCTAACACCGGGGAGCTGTTTTTT. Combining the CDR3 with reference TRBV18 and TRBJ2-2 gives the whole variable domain NAGVMQNPRHLVRRRGQEARLRCSPMKGHSHVYWYRQLPEEGLKFMVYLQKENIIDESGMPKERFSAEFPKEGPSILRIQQVVRGDSAAYFCASSPPSEANTGELFFGEGSRLTVL.

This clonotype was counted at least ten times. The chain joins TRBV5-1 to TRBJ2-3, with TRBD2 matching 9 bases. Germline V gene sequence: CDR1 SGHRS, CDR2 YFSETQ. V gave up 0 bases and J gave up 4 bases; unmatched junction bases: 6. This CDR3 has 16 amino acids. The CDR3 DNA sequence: TGCGCCAGCAGCTTGGTGGCTAGCGGGGCTGCAGATACGCAGTATTTT. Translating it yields CASSLVASGAADTQYF.